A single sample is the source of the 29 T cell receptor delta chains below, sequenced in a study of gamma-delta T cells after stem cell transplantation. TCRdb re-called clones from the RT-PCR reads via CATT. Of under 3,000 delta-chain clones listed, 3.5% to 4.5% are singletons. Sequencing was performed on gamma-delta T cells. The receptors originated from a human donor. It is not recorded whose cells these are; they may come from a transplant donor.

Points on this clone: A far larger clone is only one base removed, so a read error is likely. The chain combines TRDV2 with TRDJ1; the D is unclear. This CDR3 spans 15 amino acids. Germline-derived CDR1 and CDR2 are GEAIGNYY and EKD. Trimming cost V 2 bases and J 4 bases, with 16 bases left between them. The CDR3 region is CACDSVAADNDKLIF. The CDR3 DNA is TGTGCCTGTGACAGCGTGGCGGCTGACAACGATAAACTCATCTTT.

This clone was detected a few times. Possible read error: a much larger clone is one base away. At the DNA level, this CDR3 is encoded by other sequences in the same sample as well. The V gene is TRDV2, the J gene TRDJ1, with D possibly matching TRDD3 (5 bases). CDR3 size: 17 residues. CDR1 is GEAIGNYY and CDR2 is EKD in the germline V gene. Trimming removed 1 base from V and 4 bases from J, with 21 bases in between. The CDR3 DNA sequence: TGTGCCTGTGACACGCTGGGACGTAGGCGGCAACACGATAAACTCATCTTT. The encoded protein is CACDTLGRRRQHDKLIF.

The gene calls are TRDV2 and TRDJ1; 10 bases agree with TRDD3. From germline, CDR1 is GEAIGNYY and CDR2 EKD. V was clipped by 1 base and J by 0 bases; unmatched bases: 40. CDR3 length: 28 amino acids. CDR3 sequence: CACDTLHSYPNHPRPLGDPLNYTDKLIF. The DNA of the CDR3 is TGTGCCTGTGACACTTTACATTCCTACCCCAACCACCCACGGCCACTGGGGGATCCGTTAAACTACACCGATAAACTCATCTTT.

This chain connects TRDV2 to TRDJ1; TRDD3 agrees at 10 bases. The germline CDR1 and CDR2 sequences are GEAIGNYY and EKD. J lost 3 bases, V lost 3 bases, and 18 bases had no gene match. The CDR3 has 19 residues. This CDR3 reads CACDSVLGDPRVPSDKLIF. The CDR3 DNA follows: TGTGCCTGTGACTCCGTACTGGGGGATCCCCGCGTCCCATCCGATAAACTCATCTTT.

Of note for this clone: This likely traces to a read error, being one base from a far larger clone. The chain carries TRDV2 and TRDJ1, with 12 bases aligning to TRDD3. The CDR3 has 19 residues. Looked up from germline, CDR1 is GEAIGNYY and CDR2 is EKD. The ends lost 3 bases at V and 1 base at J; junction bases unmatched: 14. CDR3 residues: CACDAVGVLGDTSTDKLIF. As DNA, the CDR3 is TGTGCCTGTGACGCCGTGGGGGTACTGGGGGATACATCCACCGATAAACTCATCTTT.

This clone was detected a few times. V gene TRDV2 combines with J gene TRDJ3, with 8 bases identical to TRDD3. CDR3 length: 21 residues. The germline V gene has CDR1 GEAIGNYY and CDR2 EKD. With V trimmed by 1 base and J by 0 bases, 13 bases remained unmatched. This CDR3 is CACDTVRTGGASSWDTRQMFF. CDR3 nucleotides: TGTGCCTGTGACACGGTTCGTACTGGGGGTGCTAGCTCCTGGGACACCCGACAGATGTTTTTC.

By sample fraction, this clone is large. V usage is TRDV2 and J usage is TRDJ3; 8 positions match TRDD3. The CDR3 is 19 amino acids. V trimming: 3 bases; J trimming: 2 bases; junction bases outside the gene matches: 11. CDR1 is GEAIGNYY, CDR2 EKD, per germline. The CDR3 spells CACDETGGSKTWDTRQMFF. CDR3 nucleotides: TGTGCCTGTGACGAGACTGGGGGTTCCAAGACCTGGGACACCCGACAGATGTTTTTC.

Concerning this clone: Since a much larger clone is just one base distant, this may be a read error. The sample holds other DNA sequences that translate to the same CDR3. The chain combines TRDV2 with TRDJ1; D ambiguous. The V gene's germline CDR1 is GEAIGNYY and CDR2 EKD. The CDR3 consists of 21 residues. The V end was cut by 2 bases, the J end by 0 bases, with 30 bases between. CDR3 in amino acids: CACDRVLGSPSFPSYTDKLIF. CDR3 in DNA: TGTGCCTGTGACAGAGTACTTGGTTCTCCGTCGTTTCCCTCGTACACCGATAAACTCATCTTT.

CDR3 nucleotide sequence: TGTGCCTGTGACACTTTACTGGGGGACGAGCCTTTGACAGCACAACTCTTCTTT. Protein sequence: CACDTLLGDEPLTAQLFF. The chain joins TRDV2 to TRDJ2; the match to TRDD3 covers 9 bases. The CDR3 consists of 18 residues. Germline CDR1 and CDR2: GEAIGNYY and EKD. After removal of 1 base from V and 0 bases from J, the junction contained 8 bases not matched to a gene.

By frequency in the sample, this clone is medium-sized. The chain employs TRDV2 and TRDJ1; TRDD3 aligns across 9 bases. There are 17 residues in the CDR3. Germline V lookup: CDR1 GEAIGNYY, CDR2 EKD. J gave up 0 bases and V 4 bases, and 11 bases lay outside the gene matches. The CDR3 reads CACDFLGDRGYTDKLIF. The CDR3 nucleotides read TGTGCCTGTGATTTTCTGGGGGATCGCGGGTACACCGATAAACTCATCTTT.

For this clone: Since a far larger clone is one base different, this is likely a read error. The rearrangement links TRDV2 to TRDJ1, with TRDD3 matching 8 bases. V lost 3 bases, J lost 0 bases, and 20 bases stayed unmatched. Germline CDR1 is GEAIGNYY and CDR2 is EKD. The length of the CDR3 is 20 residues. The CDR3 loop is CACDALLGGTRLGYTDKLIF. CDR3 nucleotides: TGTGCCTGTGACGCGCTACTGGGGGGTACAAGGCTGGGGTACACCGATAAACTCATCTTT.

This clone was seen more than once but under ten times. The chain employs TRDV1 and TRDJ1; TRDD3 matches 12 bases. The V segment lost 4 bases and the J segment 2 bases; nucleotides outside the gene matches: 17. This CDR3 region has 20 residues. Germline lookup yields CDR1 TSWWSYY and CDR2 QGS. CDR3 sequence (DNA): TGTGCTCTTGGGGGCCACCTTTCTTACTGGGGGATACTGAGGACCGATAAACTCATCTTT. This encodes CALGGHLSYWGILRTDKLIF.

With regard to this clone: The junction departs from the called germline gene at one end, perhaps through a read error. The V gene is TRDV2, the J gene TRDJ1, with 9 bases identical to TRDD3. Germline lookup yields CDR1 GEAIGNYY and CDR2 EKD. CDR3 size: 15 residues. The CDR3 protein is CARDGLGERGDKLIF. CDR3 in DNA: TGTGCCCGTGATGGACTGGGGGAGAGAGGCGATAAACTCATCTTT.

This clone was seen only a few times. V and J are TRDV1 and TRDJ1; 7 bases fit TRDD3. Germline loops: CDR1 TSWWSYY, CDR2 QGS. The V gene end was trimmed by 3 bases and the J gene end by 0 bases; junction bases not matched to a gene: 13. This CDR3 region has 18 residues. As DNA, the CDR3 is TGTGCTCTTGGGGAGCCTAGCGACTGGGGATGGTACACCGATAAACTCATCTTT. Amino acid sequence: CALGEPSDWGWYTDKLIF.

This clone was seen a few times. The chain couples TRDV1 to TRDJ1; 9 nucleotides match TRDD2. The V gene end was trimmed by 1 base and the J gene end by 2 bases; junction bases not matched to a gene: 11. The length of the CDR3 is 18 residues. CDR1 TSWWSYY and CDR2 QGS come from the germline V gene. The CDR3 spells CALGEQPSYGPGTDKLIF. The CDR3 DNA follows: TGTGCTCTTGGGGAACAACCTTCCTACGGTCCGGGGACCGATAAACTCATCTTT.

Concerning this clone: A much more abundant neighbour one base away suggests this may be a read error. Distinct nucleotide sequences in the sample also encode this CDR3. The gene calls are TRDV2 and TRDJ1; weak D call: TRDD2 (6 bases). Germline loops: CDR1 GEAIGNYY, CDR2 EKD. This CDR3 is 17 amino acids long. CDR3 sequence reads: CACDTVRPTGYTDKLIF. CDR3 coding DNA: TGTGCTTGTGACACCGTTCGTCCTACGGGATACACCGATAAACTCATCTTT.

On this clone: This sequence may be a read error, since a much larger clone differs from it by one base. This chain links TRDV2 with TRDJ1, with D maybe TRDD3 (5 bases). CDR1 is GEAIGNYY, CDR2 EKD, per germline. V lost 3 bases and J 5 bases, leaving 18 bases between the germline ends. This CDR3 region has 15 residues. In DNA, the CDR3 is TGTGCCTGTGACGTACCGGGGAGTCCAGTAGATAAACTCATCTTT. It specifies CACDVPGSPVDKLIF.

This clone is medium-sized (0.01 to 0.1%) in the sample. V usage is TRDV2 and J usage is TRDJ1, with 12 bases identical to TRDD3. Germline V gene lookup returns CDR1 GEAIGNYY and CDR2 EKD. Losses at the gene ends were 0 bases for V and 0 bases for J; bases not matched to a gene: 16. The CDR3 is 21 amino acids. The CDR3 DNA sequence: TGTGCCTGTGACACCGTAGGGGGCCTACTGGGGGATACTAGCTACACCGATAAACTCATCTTT. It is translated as CACDTVGGLLGDTSYTDKLIF.

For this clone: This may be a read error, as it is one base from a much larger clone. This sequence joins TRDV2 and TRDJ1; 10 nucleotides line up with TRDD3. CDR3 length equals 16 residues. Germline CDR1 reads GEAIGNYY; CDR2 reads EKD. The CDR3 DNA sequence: TGTGCCTGTGACACCTTAAGTGGGGGATACACCGATAAACGCATCTTT. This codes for CACDTLSGGYTDKRIF.

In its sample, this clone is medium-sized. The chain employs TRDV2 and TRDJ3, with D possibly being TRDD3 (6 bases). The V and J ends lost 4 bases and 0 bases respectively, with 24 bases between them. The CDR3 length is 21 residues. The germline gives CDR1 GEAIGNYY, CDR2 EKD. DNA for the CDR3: TGTGCCTGTGATGGTGTGGGGGCTATCCCTACTAGCTCCTGGGACACCCGACAGATGTTTTTC. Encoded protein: CACDGVGAIPTSSWDTRQMFF.

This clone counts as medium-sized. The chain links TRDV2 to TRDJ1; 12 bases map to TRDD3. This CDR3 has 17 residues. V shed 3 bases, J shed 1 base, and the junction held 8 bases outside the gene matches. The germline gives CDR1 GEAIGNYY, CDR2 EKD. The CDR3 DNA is TGTGCCTGTGACCCACTGGGGGATACCGGGTTCACCGATAAACTCATCTTT. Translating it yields CACDPLGDTGFTDKLIF.

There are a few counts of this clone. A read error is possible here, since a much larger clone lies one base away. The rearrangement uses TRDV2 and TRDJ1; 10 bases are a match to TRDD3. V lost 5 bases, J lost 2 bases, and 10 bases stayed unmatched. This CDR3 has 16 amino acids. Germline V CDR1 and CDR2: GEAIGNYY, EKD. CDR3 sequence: CACGTVQLGDTDKLIF. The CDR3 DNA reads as TGTGCCTGTGGCACGGTCCAACTGGGGGATACCGATAAACTCATCTTT.

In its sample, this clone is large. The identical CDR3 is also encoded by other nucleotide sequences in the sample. The CDR3 DNA reads TGTGCCTGTGACACGGGGGATCTGGGGGTCGCATCCTGGGACACCCGACAGATGTTTTTC. Residues: CACDTGDLGVASWDTRQMFF. The chain recombines TRDV2 with TRDJ3, with 7 bases lining up with TRDD3. CDR1 is GEAIGNYY, CDR2 EKD, per germline. Trimming at V came to 1 base and at J to 1 base, leaving 12 bases not matched to a gene. CDR3 size: 20 residues.

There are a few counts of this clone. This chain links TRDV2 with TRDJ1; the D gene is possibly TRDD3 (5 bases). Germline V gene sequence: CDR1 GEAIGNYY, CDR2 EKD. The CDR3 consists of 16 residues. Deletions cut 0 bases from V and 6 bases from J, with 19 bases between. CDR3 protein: CACDTLEGGEGHKLIF. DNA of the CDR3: TGTGCCTGTGACACCCTCGAAGGAGGGGAAGGGCATAAACTCATCTTT.

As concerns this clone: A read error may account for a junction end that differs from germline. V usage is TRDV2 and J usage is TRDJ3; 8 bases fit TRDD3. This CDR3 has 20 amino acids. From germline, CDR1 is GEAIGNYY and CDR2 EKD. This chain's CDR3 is CACDTGDLGESSWDTRQMFF. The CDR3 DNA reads TGTGCTTGTGACACGGGGGATCTGGGGGAGAGCTCCTGGGACACCCGACAGATGTTTTTC.

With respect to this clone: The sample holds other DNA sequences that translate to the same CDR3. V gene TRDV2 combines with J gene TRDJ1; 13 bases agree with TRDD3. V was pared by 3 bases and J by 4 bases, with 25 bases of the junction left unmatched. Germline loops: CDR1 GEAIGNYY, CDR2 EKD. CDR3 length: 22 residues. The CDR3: CACDDILPTGELGDTRGDKLIF. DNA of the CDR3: TGTGCCTGTGACGATATTCTTCCTACGGGGGAACTGGGGGATACGCGAGGCGATAAACTCATCTTT.

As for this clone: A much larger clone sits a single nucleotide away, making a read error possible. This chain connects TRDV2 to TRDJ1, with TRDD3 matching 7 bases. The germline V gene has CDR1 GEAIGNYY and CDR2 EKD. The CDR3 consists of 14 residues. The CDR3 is CACDTWGTTDKPIF. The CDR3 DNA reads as TGTGCCTGTGACACTTGGGGGACCACCGATAAACCCATCTTT.

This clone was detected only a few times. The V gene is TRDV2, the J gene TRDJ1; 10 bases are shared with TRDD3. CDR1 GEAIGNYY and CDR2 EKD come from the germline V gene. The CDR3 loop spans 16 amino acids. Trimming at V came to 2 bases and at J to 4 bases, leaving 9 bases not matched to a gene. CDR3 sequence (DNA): TGTGCCTGTGACAATCTCTCCCCTGGGGGATACGATAAACTCATCTTT. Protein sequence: CACDNLSPGGYDKLIF.

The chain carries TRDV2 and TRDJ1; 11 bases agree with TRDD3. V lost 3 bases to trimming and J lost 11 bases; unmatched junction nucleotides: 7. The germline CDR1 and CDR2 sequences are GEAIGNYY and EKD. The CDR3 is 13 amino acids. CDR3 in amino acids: CACDLLGDNELIF. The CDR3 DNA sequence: TGTGCCTGTGACTTACTGGGGGATAATGAGCTCATCTTT.